This TCR beta chain was recovered during a study of shared clonotypes between healthy human individuals. Sequencing was performed with immunoSEQ multiplex PCR; in TCRdb, only in-frame clones are kept and a portion is missing. The repertoire consists of just over 2,000,000 clones, with roughly 95% occurring once and the leading ten covering 0.1% to 0.15%. This CDR3 is 14 amino acids long. The V end lost 0 bases, the J end lost 6 bases, and 14 bases lay between the germline ends. In germline, CDR1 is SQVTM, CDR2 ANQGSEA. Every donor was a Caucasian adult from Nashville, Tennessee. In its sample, this clone was seen once.

The gene calls are TRBV29-1 and TRBJ1-2; tentative D call: TRBD1 (5 bases). This sequence was found in a man in his late teens or twenties in good health. The sample taken for sequencing was naive CD4+ T cells sorted from blood. Subset indicated: CD45RA+ positively selected. CDR3 sequence (DNA): TGCAGCGTTGAAGATGGCAGGGACTGGAATGGCTACACCTTC. The encoded protein is CSVEDGRDWNGYTF.